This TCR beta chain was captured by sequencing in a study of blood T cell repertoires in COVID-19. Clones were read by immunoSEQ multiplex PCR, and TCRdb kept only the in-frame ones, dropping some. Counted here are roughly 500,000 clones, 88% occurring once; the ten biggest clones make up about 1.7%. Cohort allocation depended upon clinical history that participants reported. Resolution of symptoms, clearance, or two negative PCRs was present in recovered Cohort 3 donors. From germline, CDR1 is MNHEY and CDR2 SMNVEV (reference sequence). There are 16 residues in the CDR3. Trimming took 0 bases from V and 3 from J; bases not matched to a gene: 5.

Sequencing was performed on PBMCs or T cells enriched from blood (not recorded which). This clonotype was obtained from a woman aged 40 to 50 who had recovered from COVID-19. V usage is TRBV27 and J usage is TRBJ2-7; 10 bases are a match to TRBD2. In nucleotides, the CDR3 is TGTGCCAGCAGTTTATCCTCTAGCGGGAGTGTCTACGAGCAGTACTTC. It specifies CASSLSSSGSVYEQYF.